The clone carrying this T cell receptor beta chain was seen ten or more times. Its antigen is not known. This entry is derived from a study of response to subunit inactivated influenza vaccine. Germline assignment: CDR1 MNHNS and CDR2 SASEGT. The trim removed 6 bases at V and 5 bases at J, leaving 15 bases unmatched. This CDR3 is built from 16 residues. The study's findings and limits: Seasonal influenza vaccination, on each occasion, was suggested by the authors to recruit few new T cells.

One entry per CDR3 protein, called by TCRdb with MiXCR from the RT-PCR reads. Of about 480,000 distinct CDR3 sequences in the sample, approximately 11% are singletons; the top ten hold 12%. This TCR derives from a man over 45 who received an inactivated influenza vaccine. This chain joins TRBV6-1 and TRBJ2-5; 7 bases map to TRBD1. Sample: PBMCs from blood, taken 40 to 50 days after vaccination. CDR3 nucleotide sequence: TGTGCCAGCAGCCCACAGGGGCCCCCCGGCGAGGAGACCCAGTACTTC. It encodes CASSPQGPPGEETQYF.